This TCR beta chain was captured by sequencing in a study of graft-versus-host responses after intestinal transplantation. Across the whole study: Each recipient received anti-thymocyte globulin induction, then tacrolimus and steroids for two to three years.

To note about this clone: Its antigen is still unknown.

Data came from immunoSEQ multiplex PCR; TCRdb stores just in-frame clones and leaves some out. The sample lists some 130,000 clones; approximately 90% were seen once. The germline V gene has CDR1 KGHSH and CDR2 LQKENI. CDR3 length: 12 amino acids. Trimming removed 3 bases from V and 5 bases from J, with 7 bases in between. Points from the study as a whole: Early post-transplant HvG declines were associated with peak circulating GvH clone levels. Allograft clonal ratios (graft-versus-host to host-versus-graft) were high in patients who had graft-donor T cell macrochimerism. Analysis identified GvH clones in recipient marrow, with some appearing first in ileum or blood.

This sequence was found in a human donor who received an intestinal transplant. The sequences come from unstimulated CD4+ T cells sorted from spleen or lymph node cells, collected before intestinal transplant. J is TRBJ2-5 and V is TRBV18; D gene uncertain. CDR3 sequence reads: CASSPVLETQYF. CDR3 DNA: TGTGCCAGCTCACCCGTGTTGGAGACCCAGTACTTC.